What follows is one TCR beta chain and its context. As yet, its antigen is unknown. The read comes to an end 3 residues before the CDR3 does, leaving the germline J gene to fill in the end. This entry belongs to a study of Tregs in tolerant kidney transplant recipients. Background on the study: Related graft donors supplied nonmyeloablative bone marrow transplants, and mixed chimerism was transient.

The protocol was immunoSEQ multiplex PCR, while the TCRdb copy is restricted to in-frame clones and leaves out a portion. Its listing shows around 33,000 clones. Study-wide results and limits: No direct test of biological reproducibility was done here. Tregs expanded with activated donor B cells seemed most donor-specific. Tolerant patients' donor-specific Tregs expanded beyond overall Tregs, suggesting antigen-driven growth.

Germline CDR1 SGHTA, CDR2 FQGTGA. This CDR3 spans 16 amino acids. Losses at the gene ends were 1 base for V and 5 bases for J; bases not matched to a gene: 7. J is TRBJ2-7 and V is TRBV7-3, with 11 bases fitting TRBD1. The TCR originated in a human donor who received a combined kidney and bone marrow transplant. Sequenced material: CD8+ T cells from blood, taken before the transplant. This CDR3 reads CASSLSGTGGFDEQYF. The sequenced part of the CDR3 DNA is TGTGCCAGCAGCTTAAGCGGGACAGGGGGTTTCGACGAG.